This passage covers 28 T cell receptor beta chains from one sample sequenced in a study of blood T cell repertoires in COVID-19. The repertoire was sequenced with immunoSEQ multiplex PCR; TCRdb's copy has only in-frame clones and lacks some. The sample includes 450,000 to 500,000 clones, approximately 91% seen only once; the top ten take 7% to 10%. The specimen was PBMCs or T cells enriched from blood (not recorded which). The receptors derive from a woman aged 55-70 years who had recovered from COVID-19.

This chain links TRBV27 with TRBJ1-5; D is uncertain. Germline V gene lookup returns CDR1 MNHEY and CDR2 SMNVEV (reference sequence). This CDR3 comprises 14 residues. The V end lost 2 bases, the J end lost 3 bases, and 8 bases lay between the germline ends. CDR3 region: CASSLGHFNQPQHF. The CDR3 DNA sequence: TGTGCCAGCAGTTTAGGGCACTTCAATCAGCCCCAGCATTTT.

CDR3 coding DNA: TGTGCCAGCAGCTTGGGGGAGAACGACCGCCTCTACGAGCAGTACGTC. Protein: CASSLGENDRLYEQYV. The V call is TRBV5-6, the J call TRBJ2-7; D is perhaps TRBD2 (5 bases). Germline CDR1 SGHDT, CDR2 YYEEEE. This CDR3 comprises 16 residues. V lost 0 bases to trimming and J lost 3 bases, with 16 bases between them.

V gene TRBV5-1 combines with J gene TRBJ1-1; the D gene is possibly TRBD1 (5 bases). CDR3 length equals 12 residues. V was shortened by 5 bases and J by 4 bases, with 9 bases between the two germline ends. Germline V gene sequence: CDR1 SGHRS, CDR2 YFSETQ. The CDR3 nucleotides read TGCGCCAGCAGGCGGGACGGCACTGAAGCTTTCTTT. Its protein product is CASRRDGTEAFF.

This clone was observed a few times. CDR3 sequence reads: CASGGRQRRETGELFF. The CDR3 nucleotides are TGTGCTAGTGGGGGGAGGCAGAGGAGGGAAACCGGGGAGCTGTTTTTT. The chain is built from TRBV12-5 and TRBJ2-2, with a weak D call TRBD2 (6 bases). The germline CDR1 and CDR2 sequences are LGHNT and FRNRAP. The V gene lost 6 bases and the J gene lost 5 bases, with 19 bases spanning the gap. There are 16 residues in the CDR3.

The chain couples TRBV3-1 (or the pseudogene TRBV3-2) to TRBJ1-2; TRBD1 aligns across 9 bases. This CDR3 comprises 16 residues. Per germline, CDR1 LGHDT and CDR2 YNNKEL (reference sequence). Germline trimming cut 4 bases from V and 6 bases from J; bases unmatched to any gene: 12. The CDR3 region is CASSPVFGQGTDGYTF. As DNA, the CDR3 is TGTGCCAGCAGCCCCGTATTTGGACAGGGGACCGATGGCTACACCTTC.

CDR3 nucleotides: TGTGCCAGTAGTCTTAACAGGATGACCAATCAGCCCCAGCATTTT. Translated: CASSLNRMTNQPQHF. This sequence joins TRBV19 and TRBJ1-5; a weak D match, TRBD1 (5 bases). In germline, CDR1 is LNHDA, CDR2 SQIVND (reference sequence). The CDR3 is 15 residues long. V was clipped by 5 bases and J by 3 bases, with 14 bases between them.

CDR3 nucleotide sequence: TGTGCCAGTAGTATAGGTCGACAGGTTAATCAGCCCCAGCATTTT. Translated, it gives CASSIGRQVNQPQHF. The chain recombines TRBV19 with TRBJ1-5; a possible D gene is TRBD1 (6 bases). V lost 1 base and J lost 4, with 11 bases in between. The germline CDR1 and CDR2 sequences are LNHDA and SQIVND (reference sequence). The CDR3 is 15 residues long.

The chain recombines TRBV27 with TRBJ1-3, with a possible D match to TRBD1 (6 bases). Trimming removed 6 bases from V and 4 bases from J, with 16 bases in between. CDR1 MNHEY and CDR2 SMNVEV come from the germline V gene (reference sequence). This CDR3 spans 15 amino acids. As DNA, the CDR3 is TGTGCCAGCAGCCAAACCGGACAGATAGGAAACACCATATATTTT. This encodes CASSQTGQIGNTIYF.

V is TRBV5-1 and J is TRBJ2-1; D might be TRBD1 (6 bases). In germline, CDR1 is SGHRS, CDR2 YFSETQ. Trimming removed 4 bases from V and 3 bases from J, with 11 bases in between. The CDR3 covers 14 residues. CDR3 sequence (DNA): TGCGCCAGCAGCGCCGGACAGAGCTACAATGAGCAGTTCTTC. It yields the protein CASSAGQSYNEQFF.

The chain joins TRBV6-2 or TRBV6-3 to TRBJ1-5; D unclear. The CDR3 has 16 residues. Germline loops: CDR1 MNHEY, CDR2 SVGEGT. V lost 2 bases and J 10 bases, leaving 21 bases between the germline ends. CDR3 sequence reads: CASSYVTALNNDPQHF. In DNA, the CDR3 is TGTGCCAGCAGTTACGTCACAGCCTTAAATAATGATCCCCAGCATTTT.

V gene TRBV2 combines with J gene TRBJ1-3; D gene ambiguous. CDR1 is SNHLY and CDR2 is FYNNEI in the germline V gene. The ends were cut back, 7 bases at V and 0 bases at J, with 19 bases in the middle. The CDR3 runs 17 residues. The CDR3 here is CASKAPGESSSGNTIYF. DNA for the CDR3: TGTGCCAGCAAGGCCCCTGGGGAGAGCTCCTCTGGAAACACCATATATTTT.

The CDR3 here is CASSLSGRTGKNEQFF. CDR3 bases: TGCGCCAGCAGCTTGAGTGGCCGGACAGGGAAAAATGAGCAGTTCTTC. The chain uses TRBV5-1 and TRBJ2-1; 8 bases map to TRBD1. V lost 1 base to trimming and J lost 7 bases; unmatched junction nucleotides: 10. Germline loops: CDR1 SGHRS, CDR2 YFSETQ. The CDR3 consists of 16 residues.

This clone has just one count. The V and J genes are TRBV3-1 (or the pseudogene TRBV3-2) and TRBJ1-3; D unresolved. Germline V gives CDR1 LGHDT, CDR2 YNNKEL (reference sequence). The CDR3 extends over 15 amino acids. Trimming pared 0 bases from V and 2 bases from J, leaving 8 bases between. The CDR3 reads CASSQESEAGNTIYF. The CDR3 DNA reads TGTGCCAGCAGCCAAGAATCCGAGGCTGGAAACACCATATATTTT.

This clone was observed a handful of times. This chain uses TRBV5-8 with TRBJ2-3; 8 bases fit TRBD1. V shed 5 bases, J shed 2 bases, and the junction held 4 bases outside the gene matches. CDR3 length: 14 residues. Germline V CDR1 and CDR2: SGHTS, YDEGEE. The CDR3 coding sequence is TGTGCCAGCAGTCGACAGGGGAACACAGATACGCAGTATTTT. This translates into CASSRQGNTDTQYF.

The chain couples TRBV15 to TRBJ1-3; D remains unclear. Per the germline V gene, CDR1 is LNHNV and CDR2 is YYDKDF (reference sequence). The ends were cut back, 1 base at V and 3 bases at J, with 10 bases in the middle. This CDR3 has 15 residues. The CDR3 DNA follows: TGTGCCACCAGCAGAGCCGGTGGAGTTGGAAACACCATATATTTT. It codes for CATSRAGGVGNTIYF.

The genes are TRBV7-2 and TRBJ2-1; D is possibly TRBD2 (6 bases). The V and J ends lost 3 bases and 2 bases respectively, with 14 bases between them. This CDR3 region has 16 residues. Germline-derived CDR1 and CDR2 are SGHTA and FQGNSA. This CDR3 is CASSFLASDAYNEQFF. As DNA, the CDR3 is TGTGCCAGCAGCTTTTTGGCTAGCGACGCCTACAATGAGCAGTTCTTC.

The rearrangement links TRBV7-9 to TRBJ2-3; D perhaps matches TRBD2 (5 bases). V was pared by 3 bases and J by 1 base, with 11 bases between. The CDR3 loop spans 15 amino acids. Germline V CDR1 and CDR2: SEHNR, FQNEAQ (reference sequence). In DNA form, the CDR3 reads TGTGCCAGCAGCTTTGGCACTAGAGGCACAGATACGCAGTATTTT. Amino acids: CASSFGTRGTDTQYF.

This clone was observed a single time. The chain couples TRBV6-5 to TRBJ1-6; D gene uncertain. The CDR3 is 15 amino acids. Germline V gene lookup returns CDR1 MNHEY and CDR2 SVGAGI. Trimming removed 6 bases at V and 7 bases at J, with 16 bases between. The CDR3 nucleotides are TGTGCCAGCAGCTTCCGGCCACTCGGGAATTCACCCCTCCACTTT. This codes for CASSFRPLGNSPLHF.

This clone was detected only once. This chain joins TRBV29-1 and TRBJ1-2, with D possibly matching TRBD1 (5 bases). The CDR3 sequence is 12 residues long. CDR1 and CDR2 (germline): SQVTM, ANQGSEA. The CDR3, as DNA: TGCACCACTACGGAGGGGTTCGATGGCTACACCTTC. Translation gives CTTTEGFDGYTF.

The chain recombines TRBV6-5 with TRBJ1-1; 8 bases are a match to TRBD1. The CDR3 length is 14 residues. The germline V gene encodes CDR1 MNHEY and CDR2 SVGAGI. Losses at the gene ends were 10 bases for V and 0 bases for J; bases not matched to a gene: 7. The CDR3 DNA sequence: TGTGCCACCCAAGGACAGGGAATGAACACTGAAGCTTTCTTT. This codes for CATQGQGMNTEAFF.

The chain recombines TRBV24-1 with TRBJ2-6; 11 bases are a match to TRBD1. CDR1 is KGHDR and CDR2 is SFDVKD in the germline V gene. CDR3 length: 19 amino acids. V shed 4 bases, J shed 0 bases, and the junction held 7 bases outside the gene matches. CDR3 loop: CATSDPSGTGGSGANVLTF. CDR3 DNA: TGTGCCACCAGTGACCCTTCCGGGACAGGGGGCTCTGGGGCCAACGTCCTGACTTTC.

The chain links TRBV4-1 to TRBJ2-6, with 9 bases identical to TRBD1. Trimming took 0 bases from V and 0 from J; bases not matched to a gene: 6. CDR1 MGHRA and CDR2 YSYEKL come from the germline V gene. The CDR3 spans 19 residues. The CDR3 bases are TGCGCCAGCAGCCAAGATAGGGACAGGGTGATCTCTGGGGCCAACGTCCTGACTTTC. It codes for CASSQDRDRVISGANVLTF.

This clone has only a few counts. The rearrangement uses TRBV7-2 and TRBJ1-5; 7 bases align to TRBD1. Germline lookup yields CDR1 SGHTA and CDR2 FQGNSA. V was pared by 1 base and J by 4 bases, with 4 bases of the junction left unmatched. This CDR3 comprises 15 residues. In nucleotides, the CDR3 is TGTGCCAGCAGCTTAGGGGGGACAGTAAATCAGCCCCAGCATTTT. This codes for CASSLGGTVNQPQHF.

The CDR3: CASKSHFSGNTIYF. CDR3 nucleotide sequence: TGTGCCAGTAAGAGTCATTTCTCTGGAAACACCATATATTTT. This chain links TRBV19 with TRBJ1-3; unclear D gene. The CDR3 consists of 14 residues. V lost 7 bases, J lost 0 bases, and 10 bases lay in between. Germline V lookup: CDR1 LNHDA, CDR2 SQIVND (reference sequence). Together with reference TRBV19 and TRBJ1-3, the CDR3 gives the full variable domain: DGGITQSPKYLFRKEGQNVTLSCEQNLNHDAMYWYRQDPGQGLRLIYYSQIVNDFQKGDIAEGYSVSREKKESFPLTVTSAQKNPTAFYLCASKSHFSGNTIYFGEGSWLTVV.

The V call is TRBV5-6, the J call TRBJ2-3; 12 bases agree with TRBD1. Trimming at V came to 4 bases and at J to 7 bases, leaving 10 bases not matched to a gene. Germline CDR1 SGHDT, CDR2 YYEEEE. CDR3 length: 16 residues. The CDR3 protein is CASSPDPGQGANTQYF. Written as DNA, the CDR3 is TGTGCCAGCAGCCCGGATCCGGGACAGGGGGCAAATACGCAGTATTTT.

The chain is built from TRBV19 and TRBJ1-5, with D possibly being TRBD1 (6 bases). Germline V gene sequence: CDR1 LNHDA, CDR2 SQIVND (reference sequence). The V end lost 3 bases, the J end lost 0 bases, and 18 bases lay between the germline ends. The CDR3 has 18 amino acids. The CDR3 DNA reads TGTGCCAGTAGTATTCGGGCTAGCAGGGGAAATAGCAATCAGCCCCAGCATTTT. It is translated as CASSIRASRGNSNQPQHF. Using reference TRBV19 and TRBJ1-5 for the parts outside the CDR3, the full variable domain is DGGITQSPKYLFRKEGQNVTLSCEQNLNHDAMYWYRQDPGQGLRLIYYSQIVNDFQKGDIAEGYSVSREKKESFPLTVTSAQKNPTAFYLCASSIRASRGNSNQPQHFGDGTRLSIL.

This chain links TRBV7-2 with TRBJ1-2; 8 bases align to TRBD1. CDR1 SGHTA and CDR2 FQGNSA come from the germline V gene. CDR3 length: 14 amino acids. With 2 bases clipped from V and 8 bases from J, the junction kept 7 bases outside the gene matches. CDR3 DNA sequence: TGTGCCAGCAGCTTATCCACAGGGGGAAAGGGCTACACCTTC. Protein: CASSLSTGGKGYTF.

The chain links TRBV3-1 (or the pseudogene TRBV3-2) to TRBJ2-1, with 7 bases matching TRBD1. This CDR3 has 15 amino acids. CDR1 LGHDT and CDR2 YNNKEL come from the germline V gene (reference sequence). V lost 4 bases to trimming and J lost 5 bases; unmatched junction nucleotides: 8. The CDR3 DNA reads as TGTGCCAGCAGCCTGGGACAGTTTGCAAACAATGAGCAGTTCTTC. Protein: CASSLGQFANNEQFF.